One and the same sample provided the 24 T cell receptor beta chains below, sequenced in a study of T cell responses to AZD1222 COVID-19 vaccine. Sequencing used immunoSEQ multiplex PCR; TCRdb keeps in-frame clones, though not all of them. Of roughly 70,000 clones listed, 88% were seen once; the top ten hold more than 4.5%. The specimen was peripheral blood, collected 28 days after the second dose of the MenACWY control vaccine. The source is an adult who received the MenACWY meningococcal vaccine as a control.

This chain links TRBV28 with TRBJ1-4; weak D call: TRBD1 (6 bases). Trimming removed 8 bases at V and 8 bases at J, with 9 bases between. This CDR3 has 11 residues. The V gene's germline CDR1 is MDHEN and CDR2 SYDVKM. The CDR3 sequence: CASRGQEKLFF. For the CDR3, the DNA is TGTGCCAGCCGGGGGCAGGAAAAACTGTTTTTT.

V gene TRBV6-4 combines with J gene TRBJ1-5; weak D call: TRBD1 (5 bases). The V and J ends lost 6 bases and 0 bases respectively, with 15 bases between them. The CDR3 spans 16 residues. Germline CDR1 is MRHNA and CDR2 is SNTAGT. The CDR3 sequence is CASSALGEGSNQPQHF. CDR3 nucleotide sequence: TGTGCCAGCAGCGCCCTGGGGGAGGGTAGCAATCAGCCCCAGCATTTT.

This sequence joins TRBV19 and TRBJ1-1; D not resolved. V lost 2 bases and J lost 1, with 11 bases in between. Per the germline V gene, CDR1 is LNHDA and CDR2 is SQIVND (reference sequence). This CDR3 is built from 15 residues. DNA of the CDR3: TGTGCCAGTAGTATAACAAACAGCCCGAACACTGAAGCTTTCTTT. Amino acid sequence: CASSITNSPNTEAFF. Together with reference TRBV19 and TRBJ1-1, the CDR3 gives the full variable domain: DGGITQSPKYLFRKEGQNVTLSCEQNLNHDAMYWYRQDPGQGLRLIYYSQIVNDFQKGDIAEGYSVSREKKESFPLTVTSAQKNPTAFYLCASSITNSPNTEAFFGQGTRLTVV.

This clone was observed a single time. The chain combines TRBV5-1 with TRBJ1-3; D not resolved. Per the germline V gene, CDR1 is SGHRS and CDR2 is YFSETQ. This CDR3 has 14 residues. Trimming removed 4 bases at V and 8 bases at J, with 16 bases between. This chain's CDR3 is CASSMGTQPYTIYF. The CDR3 nucleotides read TGCGCCAGCAGCATGGGTACCCAGCCCTACACCATATATTTT.

V is TRBV3-1 (or the pseudogene TRBV3-2) and J is TRBJ2-1; 7 nucleotides line up with TRBD2. Germline CDR1 LGHDT, CDR2 YNNKEL (reference sequence). V was pared by 0 bases and J by 8 bases, with 10 bases of the junction left unmatched. The CDR3 sequence is 16 residues long. The CDR3 region has the DNA TGTGCCAGCAGCCAAGATTCAGCGGGATCTCCTCATGAGCAGTTCTTC. Encoded protein: CASSQDSAGSPHEQFF.

The CDR3 sequence: CASSQGQGRSTIYF. DNA for the CDR3: TGTGCCAGCAGCCAAGGACAGGGTAGGAGCACCATATATTTT. J is TRBJ1-3 and V is TRBV4-2; 7 bases align to TRBD1. V lost 1 base, J lost 9 bases, and 6 bases stayed unmatched. The germline CDR1 and CDR2 sequences are LGHNA and YNFKEQ. There are 14 residues in the CDR3.

The chain links TRBV2 to TRBJ2-5, with 9 bases that match TRBD1. Trimming at V came to 6 bases and at J to 5 bases, leaving 10 bases not matched to a gene. The CDR3 extends over 15 amino acids. CDR1 is SNHLY and CDR2 is FYNNEI in the germline V gene. The CDR3 DNA follows: TGTGCCAGCAGCTCGGACAGGGGTATGTGGGAGACCCAGTACTTC. Translating it yields CASSSDRGMWETQYF.

The V and J genes are TRBV14 and TRBJ2-2; TRBD2 matches 9 bases. Germline values: CDR1 SGHDN, CDR2 FVKESK. CDR3 length: 17 amino acids. Trimming at V came to 0 bases and at J to 4 bases, leaving 6 bases not matched to a gene. The CDR3 DNA follows: TGTGCCAGCAGCCAAGAGCGGGGGGGTGGCCCCACCGGGGAGCTGTTTTTT. As protein: CASSQERGGGPTGELFF. Based on the CDR3 plus reference TRBV14 and TRBJ2-2, the full variable domain is EAGVTQFPSHSVIEKGQTVTLRCDPISGHDNLYWYRRVMGKEIKFLLHFVKESKQDESGMPNNRFLAERTGGTYSTLKVQPAELEDSGVYFCASSQERGGGPTGELFFGEGSRLTVL.

V and J are TRBV7-3 and TRBJ2-1; 8 nucleotides align to TRBD2. The CDR3 has 15 residues. The V segment lost 4 bases and the J segment 6 bases; nucleotides outside the gene matches: 8. Germline V gene data show CDR1 as SGHTA and CDR2 as FQGTGA. CDR3: CASSYRAGGFNEQFF. CDR3 bases: TGTGCCAGCAGCTACCGGGCGGGGGGCTTCAATGAGCAGTTCTTC.

The rearrangement links TRBV6-2 or TRBV6-3 to TRBJ1-1; D call uncertain. Germline CDR1 and CDR2: MNHEY and SVGEGT. Deletions cut 5 bases from V and 1 base from J, with 5 bases between. The CDR3 spans 12 residues. This chain's CDR3 is CASSQRNTEAFF. CDR3 bases: TGTGCCAGCAGTCAAAGGAACACTGAAGCTTTCTTT.

The gene calls are TRBV18 and TRBJ1-1, with D possibly being TRBD1 (5 bases). This CDR3 has 15 amino acids. Germline CDR1 reads KGHSH; CDR2 reads LQKENI. V was pared by 2 bases and J by 4 bases, with 14 bases between. The CDR3 DNA is TGTGCCAGCTCACCAGGTATGCGAGGGGTCACTGAAGCTTTCTTT. Amino acid sequence: CASSPGMRGVTEAFF. The whole variable domain, remainder taken from reference TRBV18 and TRBJ1-1, is NAGVMQNPRHLVRRRGQEARLRCSPMKGHSHVYWYRQLPEEGLKFMVYLQKENIIDESGMPKERFSAEFPKEGPSILRIQQVVRGDSAAYFCASSPGMRGVTEAFFGQGTRLTVV.

For the CDR3, the DNA is TGTGCCAGCAGCTGGAAGAGTCAAAACATTCAGTACTTC. This sequence encodes CASSWKSQNIQYF. This chain connects TRBV11-2 to TRBJ2-4; D is undetermined. Germline CDR1 is SGHAT and CDR2 is FQNNGV. Trimming removed 4 bases from V and 5 bases from J, with 9 bases in between. The CDR3 consists of 13 residues.

This clone appeared once. This chain uses TRBV2 with TRBJ2-1; the match to TRBD2 covers 9 bases. The CDR3 extends over 15 amino acids. Germline CDR1 SNHLY, CDR2 FYNNEI. V lost 4 bases to trimming and J lost 8 bases; unmatched junction nucleotides: 9. CDR3 residues: CASSVGSGSVDEQFF. The CDR3 nucleotides are TGTGCCAGCAGTGTAGGTAGCGGGAGCGTTGATGAGCAGTTCTTC.

The chain recombines TRBV28 with TRBJ2-3, with D possibly TRBD2 on 6 matching bases. Germline V gene data show CDR1 as MDHEN and CDR2 as SYDVKM. The CDR3 loop spans 14 amino acids. Trimming left V 3 bases short and J 2 bases short, with 9 bases between. The CDR3: CASSFPGLTDTQYF. In DNA, the CDR3 is TGTGCCAGCAGTTTCCCGGGACTCACAGATACGCAGTATTTT. The whole variable domain, filled in from reference TRBV28 and TRBJ2-3, reads DVKVTQSSRYLVKRTGEKVFLECVQDMDHENMFWYRQDPGLGLRLIYFSYDVKMKEKGDIPEGYSVSREKKERFSLILESASTNQTSMYLCASSFPGLTDTQYFGPGTRLTVL.

V gene TRBV28 combines with J gene TRBJ1-5, with TRBD1 matching over 10 bases. There are 17 residues in the CDR3. Germline loops: CDR1 MDHEN, CDR2 SYDVKM. V shed 1 base, J shed 5 bases, and the junction held 8 bases outside the gene matches. CDR3: CASSLYPTGGGDQPQHF. CDR3 nucleotides: TGTGCCAGCAGTTTATATCCGACAGGGGGCGGGGATCAGCCCCAGCATTTT.

The chain links TRBV29-1 to TRBJ2-7, with D tentatively TRBD1 or TRBD2 (5 bases each). Looked up from germline, CDR1 is SQVTM and CDR2 is ANQGSEA. Trimming took off 0 bases at V and 0 bases at J, with 9 bases between the two ends. The CDR3 covers 14 residues. CDR3 in DNA: TGCAGCGTTGAAGATCATGGGGGCTCCTACGAGCAGTACTTC. Its translation is CSVEDHGGSYEQYF.

The chain carries TRBV25-1 and TRBJ1-2; D not certain. CDR1 and CDR2 from the germline V gene are MGHDK and SYGVNS. The V gene lost 7 bases and the J gene lost 4 bases, with 10 bases spanning the gap. The CDR3 runs 12 residues. The CDR3 here is CASIGRGYGYTF. CDR3 coding DNA: TGTGCCAGCATTGGGCGCGGCTATGGCTACACCTTC.

The rearrangement joins TRBV5-8 to TRBJ1-1; weak D call: TRBD1 (6 bases). Germline V gene data show CDR1 as SGHTS and CDR2 as YDEGEE. The V and J ends lost 3 bases and 1 base respectively, with 16 bases between them. The CDR3 consists of 16 residues. The CDR3 is CASSWGPDRRNTEAFF. Written as DNA, the CDR3 is TGTGCCAGCAGCTGGGGTCCGGACAGACGGAACACTGAAGCTTTCTTT. Full variable domain (outside the CDR3, taken from reference TRBV5-8 and TRBJ1-1): EAGVTQSPTHLIKTRGQQATLRCSPISGHTSVYWYQQALGLGLQFLLWYDEGEERNRGNFPPRFSGRQFPNYSSELNVNALELEDSALYLCASSWGPDRRNTEAFFGQGTRLTVV.

The chain joins TRBV28 to TRBJ2-6, with a weak D call TRBD1 (5 bases). CDR1 is MDHEN and CDR2 is SYDVKM in the germline V gene. V dropped 7 bases and J dropped 1 base, with 17 bases sitting between them. This CDR3 has 17 amino acids. The CDR3 DNA reads TGTGCCAGCAACACCCTAGGGGATCCGTCTGGGGCCAACGTCCTGACTTTC. Amino acid sequence: CASNTLGDPSGANVLTF.

The chain couples TRBV7-2 to TRBJ1-5; TRBD1 aligns across 7 bases. The V segment lost 0 bases and the J segment 7 bases; nucleotides outside the gene matches: 9. Germline V lookup: CDR1 SGHTA, CDR2 FQGNSA. This CDR3 contains 16 residues. CDR3 sequence reads: CASSLAGGRGRQPQHF. As DNA, the CDR3 is TGTGCCAGCAGCTTAGCGGGGGGTAGGGGGCGGCAGCCCCAGCATTTT.

This clone was found a few times. The J gene is TRBJ1-2, the V gene TRBV3-1 (or the pseudogene TRBV3-2); 10 nucleotides match TRBD1. The CDR3 sequence is 14 residues long. Germline loops: CDR1 LGHDT, CDR2 YNNKEL (reference sequence). The J segment lost 7 bases and the V segment lost 3 bases, leaving 5 bases of the junction unmatched. The CDR3 here is CASSQGDRGGGYTF. In nucleotides, the CDR3 is TGTGCCAGCAGCCAGGGGGACAGGGGTGGTGGCTACACCTTC.

The chain couples TRBV5-1 to TRBJ1-3, with D hard to call. Germline V gene lookup returns CDR1 SGHRS and CDR2 YFSETQ. V was shortened by 7 bases and J by 0 bases, with 8 bases between the two germline ends. This CDR3 contains 13 residues. The CDR3 coding sequence is TGCGCCAGCGGTGAAAACTCTGGAAACACCATATATTTT. Its translation is CASGENSGNTIYF.

This chain joins TRBV2 and TRBJ1-2; D not certain. Deletions cut 4 bases from V and 3 bases from J, with 9 bases between. The V gene's germline CDR1 is SNHLY and CDR2 FYNNEI. CDR3 length: 13 residues. CDR3 in amino acids: CASSVARDYGYTF. DNA for the CDR3: TGTGCCAGCAGTGTAGCAAGGGACTATGGCTACACCTTC.

In the case of this clone: An end of the junction does not agree with germline; a read error may underlie this. J is TRBJ2-3 and V is TRBV29-1; D call uncertain. Germline V gene sequence: CDR1 SQVTM, CDR2 ANQGSEA. The CDR3 extends over 9 amino acids. CDR3 sequence (DNA): TGCAGCGTTGATGTACTGGGCCTTTTT. This gives the protein CSVDVLGLF.